Each of the 15 T cell receptor beta chains below was sequenced from the same sample in a study of T cell changes during pregnancy in multiple sclerosis. Measured with immunoSEQ multiplex PCR; TCRdb has only the in-frame clones, and not every one. The sample includes about 100,000 clones, 91% seen only once; the top ten take around 3.2%. This specimen was peripheral blood, taken after pregnancy. The source is a female donor with multiple sclerosis, enrolled in a pregnancy study.

This rearrangement joins TRBV9 to TRBJ2-1; 10 bases fit TRBD1. Germline CDR1 reads SGDLS; CDR2 reads YYNGEE. The V segment lost 2 bases and the J segment 7 bases; nucleotides outside the gene matches: 9. The CDR3 totals 16 residues. The CDR3 DNA reads TGTGCCAGCAGCGTGGATCCGGGACAGGGGAGGAATGAGCAGTTCTTC. It encodes CASSVDPGQGRNEQFF.

The V call is TRBV6-6, the J call TRBJ1-2; TRBD1 agrees at 7 bases. The CDR3 is 14 residues long. Trimming removed 0 bases from V and 6 bases from J; junction bases left unmatched: 4. The germline V gene encodes CDR1 MNHNY and CDR2 SVGAGI (reference sequence). CDR3: CASSYSQGSHGYTF. The CDR3 bases are TGTGCCAGCAGTTACTCACAGGGGTCCCATGGCTACACCTTC.

J is TRBJ2-3 and V is TRBV2; a possible D gene is TRBD2 (6 bases). The ends were cut back, 8 bases at V and 9 bases at J, with 15 bases in the middle. The CDR3 loop spans 12 amino acids. In germline, CDR1 is SNHLY, CDR2 FYNNEI. The CDR3 region has the DNA TGTGCCAGCGTAAGACTAGACGGCACGCAGTATTTT. Its translation: CASVRLDGTQYF.

The chain carries TRBV11-2 and TRBJ2-7; 10 bases agree with TRBD1. Germline assignment: CDR1 SGHAT and CDR2 FQNNGV. Losses at the gene ends were 5 bases for V and 4 bases for J; bases not matched to a gene: 8. The CDR3 runs to 15 residues. The CDR3 here is CASSIGQGGKYEQYF. CDR3 nucleotide sequence: TGTGCCAGCAGCATAGGACAGGGGGGCAAGTACGAGCAGTACTTC.

The V gene is TRBV7-9, the J gene TRBJ2-7; TRBD1 is a possible D gene (6 bases). The V and J ends lost 2 bases and 4 bases respectively, with 15 bases between them. The CDR3 consists of 15 residues. Germline V gene sequence: CDR1 SEHNR, CDR2 FQNEAQ (reference sequence). As DNA, the CDR3 is TGTGCCAGCAGCTTAATCACAGGGATGCGGTACGAGCAGTACTTC. Translated, it gives CASSLITGMRYEQYF.

This clone showed up just once. The gene calls are TRBV7-9 and TRBJ2-3, with D perhaps matching TRBD2 (5 bases). The germline V and J ends were trimmed by 4 bases and 4 bases, with 9 bases remaining between them. Germline loops: CDR1 SEHNR, CDR2 FQNEAQ (reference sequence). CDR3 length: 13 amino acids. In DNA form, the CDR3 reads TGTGCCAGCAGCTCGAGGGTCTCAGATACGCAGTATTTT. It codes for CASSSRVSDTQYF. Combining the CDR3 with reference TRBV7-9 and TRBJ2-3 gives the whole variable domain DTGVSQNPRHKITKRGQNVTFRCDPISEHNRLYWYRQTLGQGPEFLTYFQNEAQLEKSRLLSDRFSAERPKGSFSTLEIQRTEQGDSAMYLCASSSRVSDTQYFGPGTRLTVL.

This rearrangement joins TRBV19 to TRBJ1-2; 9 bases agree with TRBD1. The V gene end was trimmed by 3 bases and the J gene end by 8 bases; junction bases not matched to a gene: 7. Looked up from germline, CDR1 is LNHDA and CDR2 is SQIVND (reference sequence). The CDR3 loop spans 14 amino acids. CDR3 sequence (DNA): TGTGCCAGTAGTATGGACAGGGGAAGAGGCGGCTACACCTTC. Amino acids: CASSMDRGRGGYTF.

This chain uses TRBV12-5 with TRBJ1-4, with TRBD1 matching 8 bases. V shed 3 bases and J 4 bases; nucleotides not matched to a gene: 13. Germline V gene lookup returns CDR1 LGHNT and CDR2 FRNRAP. The CDR3 has 18 residues. The CDR3 loop reads CASGFLAGQDDGNEKLFF. CDR3 in DNA: TGTGCTAGTGGTTTTCTTGCGGGACAGGATGATGGTAATGAAAAACTGTTTTTT.

V is TRBV15 and J is TRBJ1-6, with D possibly TRBD1 on 5 matching bases. Germline V CDR1 and CDR2: LNHNV, YYDKDF (reference sequence). This CDR3 region has 13 residues. V shed 0 bases and J shed 11 bases, with 8 bases lying between them. The CDR3 loop is CATSRDPGPPLHF. The CDR3 nucleotides read TGTGCCACCAGCAGAGATCCAGGGCCACCCCTCCACTTT.

This clone appeared a single time. The chain recombines TRBV5-1 with TRBJ2-6; D not resolved. Between the trimmed V and J ends, which lost 5 bases and 4 bases, there was a span of 25 bases. Germline CDR1 and CDR2: SGHRS and YFSETQ. CDR3 length: 19 residues. CDR3 DNA sequence: TGCGCCAGCAGTACCAGTTTGATGCCCTCGTTGAAGGGGGCCAACGTCCTGACTTTC. Translating it yields CASSTSLMPSLKGANVLTF.

The J gene is TRBJ2-3, the V gene TRBV30; 11 bases fit TRBD2. Germline CDR1 GTSNPN, CDR2 SVGIG (reference sequence). V shed 4 bases, J shed 6 bases, and the junction held 3 bases outside the gene matches. The CDR3 length is 13 residues. The CDR3 region has the DNA TGTGCCTGGACTAGCGGGGGGAGGGATACGCAGTATTTT. Translated: CAWTSGGRDTQYF.

This chain connects TRBV27 to TRBJ1-2; tentatively, D is TRBD1 (6 bases). The CDR3 is 12 residues long. Germline CDR1 reads MNHEY; CDR2 reads SMNVEV (reference sequence). V was trimmed by 6 bases and J by 8 bases, leaving 13 bases between them. Here the CDR3 reads CASRSGVGGYTF. For the CDR3, the DNA is TGTGCCAGCAGATCAGGGGTGGGAGGCTACACCTTC.

The rearrangement links TRBV2 to TRBJ2-2, with a tentative D call TRBD1 (6 bases). Looked up from germline, CDR1 is SNHLY and CDR2 is FYNNEI. V shed 9 bases and J shed 5 bases, with 13 bases lying between them. The CDR3 has 13 residues. The CDR3 sequence: CARRNRVTGELFF. The CDR3 nucleotides are TGTGCCAGGAGAAACAGGGTTACCGGGGAGCTGTTTTTT.

The genes are TRBV20-1 and TRBJ2-2, with D uncertain. CDR3 size: 11 residues. Germline-derived CDR1 and CDR2 are DFQATT and SNEGSKA (reference sequence). Trimming took 3 bases from V and 8 from J, leaving 7 bases between them. CDR3 in amino acids: CSASRSGELFF. Here the CDR3 DNA reads TGCAGTGCTAGTCGTTCTGGGGAGCTGTTTTTT.

The chain couples TRBV7-9 to TRBJ1-3, with TRBD1 identical over 8 bases. Germline V gene lookup returns CDR1 SEHNR and CDR2 FQNEAQ (reference sequence). The junction had 6 bases not matched to a gene; V was cut back by 5 bases and J by 0 bases. The CDR3 contains 16 residues. The CDR3 nucleotides are TGTGCCAGCAGCCCTGGGACAGGCCGCTCTGGAAACACCATATATTTT. It yields the protein CASSPGTGRSGNTIYF.